This TCR beta chain came from a study of memory CD4+ T cells and cytomegalovirus serostatus. Overall study findings and caveats: The CMV-associated TCR signature appears largely within the CD4+ memory repertoire.

Looked up from germline, CDR1 is SGHTS and CDR2 is YDEGEE. The V gene lost 2 bases and the J gene lost 6 bases, with 14 bases spanning the gap. The CDR3 contains 14 residues. Single viable CD3+CD4+CD8-CD45RO+ cells were sorted as the memory CD4+ T cells. Concerning this clone itself: Its antigen remains unidentified.

Authors' methods: Out-of-frame sequences were removed, leaving 2,204,828 distinct TCRbeta sequences. Produced via immunoSEQ multiplex PCR; TCRdb's table is partial and in-frame only. V and J calls and clone size come straight from that table; D and trimming were deduced from the DNA. This table holds about 48,000 clones, around 78% found once. The chain has TRBV5-8 and TRBJ2-5; weak D call: TRBD1 (6 bases). The TCR comes from an adult in good health and CMV-seronegative. Sequenced sample: memory CD4+ T cells from blood. This CDR3 reads CASSLLQGGQTQYF. The DNA of the CDR3 is TGTGCCAGCAGCTTACTACAGGGCGGACAGACCCAGTACTTC.